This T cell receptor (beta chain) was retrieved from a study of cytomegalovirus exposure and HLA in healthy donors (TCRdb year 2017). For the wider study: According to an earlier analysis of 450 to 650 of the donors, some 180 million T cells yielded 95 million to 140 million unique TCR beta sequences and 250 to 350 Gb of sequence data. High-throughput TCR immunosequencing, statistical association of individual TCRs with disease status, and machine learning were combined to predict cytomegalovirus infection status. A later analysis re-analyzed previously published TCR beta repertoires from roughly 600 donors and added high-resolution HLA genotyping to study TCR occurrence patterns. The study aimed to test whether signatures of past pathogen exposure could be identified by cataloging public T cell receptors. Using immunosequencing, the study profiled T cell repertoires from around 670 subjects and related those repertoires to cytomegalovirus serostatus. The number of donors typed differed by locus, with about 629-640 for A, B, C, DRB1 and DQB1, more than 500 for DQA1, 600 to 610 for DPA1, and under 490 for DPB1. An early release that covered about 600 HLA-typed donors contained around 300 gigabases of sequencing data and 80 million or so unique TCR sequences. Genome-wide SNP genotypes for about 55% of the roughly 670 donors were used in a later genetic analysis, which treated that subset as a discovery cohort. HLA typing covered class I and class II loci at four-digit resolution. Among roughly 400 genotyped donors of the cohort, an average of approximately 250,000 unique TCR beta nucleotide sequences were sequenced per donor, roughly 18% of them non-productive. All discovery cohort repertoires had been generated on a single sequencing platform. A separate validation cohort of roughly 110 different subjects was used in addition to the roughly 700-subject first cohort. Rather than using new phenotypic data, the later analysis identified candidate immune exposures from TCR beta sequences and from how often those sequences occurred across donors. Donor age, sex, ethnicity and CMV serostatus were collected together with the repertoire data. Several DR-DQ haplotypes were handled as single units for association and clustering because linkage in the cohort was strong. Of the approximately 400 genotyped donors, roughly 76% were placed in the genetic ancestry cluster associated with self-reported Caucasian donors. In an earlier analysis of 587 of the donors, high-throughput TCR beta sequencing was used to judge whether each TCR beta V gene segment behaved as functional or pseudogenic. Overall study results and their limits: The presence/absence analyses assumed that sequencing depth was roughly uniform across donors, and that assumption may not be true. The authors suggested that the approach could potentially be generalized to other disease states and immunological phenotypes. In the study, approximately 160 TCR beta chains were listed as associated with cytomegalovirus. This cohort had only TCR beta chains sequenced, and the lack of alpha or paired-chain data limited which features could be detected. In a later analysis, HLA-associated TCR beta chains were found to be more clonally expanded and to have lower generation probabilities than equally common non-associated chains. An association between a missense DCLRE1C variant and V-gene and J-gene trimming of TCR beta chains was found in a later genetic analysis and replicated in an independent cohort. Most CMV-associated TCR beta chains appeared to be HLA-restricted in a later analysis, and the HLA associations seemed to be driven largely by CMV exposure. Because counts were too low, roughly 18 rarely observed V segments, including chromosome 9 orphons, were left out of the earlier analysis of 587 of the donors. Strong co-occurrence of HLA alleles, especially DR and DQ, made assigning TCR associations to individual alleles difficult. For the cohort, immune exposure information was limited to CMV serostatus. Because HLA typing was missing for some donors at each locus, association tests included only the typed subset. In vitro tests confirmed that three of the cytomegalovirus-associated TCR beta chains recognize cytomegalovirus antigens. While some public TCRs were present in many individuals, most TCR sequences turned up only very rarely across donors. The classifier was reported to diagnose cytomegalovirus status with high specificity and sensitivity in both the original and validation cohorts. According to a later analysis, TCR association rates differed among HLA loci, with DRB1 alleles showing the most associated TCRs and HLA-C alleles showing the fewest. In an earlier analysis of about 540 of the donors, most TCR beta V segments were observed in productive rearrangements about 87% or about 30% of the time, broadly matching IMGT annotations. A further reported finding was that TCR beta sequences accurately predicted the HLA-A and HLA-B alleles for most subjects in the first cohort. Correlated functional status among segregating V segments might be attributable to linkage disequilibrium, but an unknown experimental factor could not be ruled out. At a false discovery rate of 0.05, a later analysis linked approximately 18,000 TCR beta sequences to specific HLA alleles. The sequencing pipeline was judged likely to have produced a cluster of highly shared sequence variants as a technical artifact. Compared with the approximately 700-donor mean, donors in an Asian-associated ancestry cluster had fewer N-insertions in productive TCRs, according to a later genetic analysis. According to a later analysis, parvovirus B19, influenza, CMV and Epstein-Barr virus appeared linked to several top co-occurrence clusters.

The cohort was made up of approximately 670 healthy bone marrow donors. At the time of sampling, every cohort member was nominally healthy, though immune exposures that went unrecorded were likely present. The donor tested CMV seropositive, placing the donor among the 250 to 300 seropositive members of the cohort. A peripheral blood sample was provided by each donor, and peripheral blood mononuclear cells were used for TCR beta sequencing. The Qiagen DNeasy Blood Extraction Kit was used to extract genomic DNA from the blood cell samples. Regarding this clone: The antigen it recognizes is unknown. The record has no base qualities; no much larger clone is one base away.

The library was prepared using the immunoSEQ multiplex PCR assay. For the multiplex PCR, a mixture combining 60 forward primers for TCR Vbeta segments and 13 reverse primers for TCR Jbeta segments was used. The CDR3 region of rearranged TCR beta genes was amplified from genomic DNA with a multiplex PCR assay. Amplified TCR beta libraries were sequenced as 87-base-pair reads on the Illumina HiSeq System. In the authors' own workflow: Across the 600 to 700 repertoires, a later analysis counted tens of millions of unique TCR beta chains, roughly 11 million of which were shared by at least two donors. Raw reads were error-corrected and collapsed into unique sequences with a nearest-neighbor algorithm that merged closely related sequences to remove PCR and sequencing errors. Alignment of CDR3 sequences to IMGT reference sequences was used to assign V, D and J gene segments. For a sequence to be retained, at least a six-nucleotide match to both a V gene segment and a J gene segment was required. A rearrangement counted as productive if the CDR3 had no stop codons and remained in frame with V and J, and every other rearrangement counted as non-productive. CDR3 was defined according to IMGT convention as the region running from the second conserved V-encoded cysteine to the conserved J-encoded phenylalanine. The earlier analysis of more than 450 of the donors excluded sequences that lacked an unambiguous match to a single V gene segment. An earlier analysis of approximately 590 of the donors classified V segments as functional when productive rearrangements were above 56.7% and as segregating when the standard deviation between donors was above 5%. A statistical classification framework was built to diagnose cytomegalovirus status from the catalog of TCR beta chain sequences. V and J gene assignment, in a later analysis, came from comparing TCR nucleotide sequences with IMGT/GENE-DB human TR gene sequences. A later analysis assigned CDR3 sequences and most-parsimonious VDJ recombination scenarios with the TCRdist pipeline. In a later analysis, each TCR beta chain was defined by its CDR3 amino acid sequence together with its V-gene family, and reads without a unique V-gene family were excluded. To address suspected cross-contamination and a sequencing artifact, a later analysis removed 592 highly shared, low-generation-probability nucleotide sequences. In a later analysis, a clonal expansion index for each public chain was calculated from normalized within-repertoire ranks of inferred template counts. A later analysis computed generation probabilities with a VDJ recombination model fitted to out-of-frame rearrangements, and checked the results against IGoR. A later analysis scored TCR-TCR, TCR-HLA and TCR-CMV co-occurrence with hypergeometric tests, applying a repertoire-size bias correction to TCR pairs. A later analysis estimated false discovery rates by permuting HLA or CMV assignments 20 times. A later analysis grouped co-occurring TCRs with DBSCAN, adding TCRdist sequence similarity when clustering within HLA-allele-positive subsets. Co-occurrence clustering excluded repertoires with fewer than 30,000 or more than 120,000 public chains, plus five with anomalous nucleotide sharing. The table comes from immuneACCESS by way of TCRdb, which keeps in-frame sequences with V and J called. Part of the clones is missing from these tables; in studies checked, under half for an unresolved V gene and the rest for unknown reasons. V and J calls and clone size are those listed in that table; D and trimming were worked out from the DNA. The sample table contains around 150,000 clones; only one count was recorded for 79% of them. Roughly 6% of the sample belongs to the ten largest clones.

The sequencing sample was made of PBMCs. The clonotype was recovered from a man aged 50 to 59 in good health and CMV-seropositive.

The CDR3 region reads CASTLTGAQETQYF. The DNA reads as follows: TGTGCCAGCACCCTCACAGGGGCCCAAGAGACCCAGTACTTC. The receptor chain draws on TRBV5-4 and TRBJ2-5; 7 junctional bases match TRBD1. According to the germline V gene (reference sequence), CDR1 reads SGHNT and CDR2 reads YYREEE. Clipping removes 6 bases from V and 1 base from J, with 6 as the unmatched junction base count. From the cysteine through the phenylalanine, the CDR3 covers 14 amino acids. The read is trimmed to its CDR3 DNA, 42 bases read in frame from base 1.